This is a list of T cell receptor beta chains from one sample in a study of T cell repertoires in cytomegalovirus infection. TCRdb fed the reads into MiXCR, producing one record per CDR3 protein. The sample yields about 530,000 distinct CDR3 sequences, 26% seen once. Sample: PBMCs. The receptor source for this set is a human donor in good health (CMV status not recorded). Some clones in this sample may be carry-over from other donors' samples. Both conserved end residues are part of each CDR3. D genes are given only for firm matches. Clone size appears in some rows only: once, few, many, or a class for an expanded clone.

>few|TRBV28|TRBD1|TRBJ1-1
CASRPDRVQAFF
TGTGCCAGCAGACCAGACAGGGTTCAAGCTTTCTTT
>many|TRBV7-8|TRBD1|TRBJ2-2
CASSQPLSGQGRSGELFF
TGTGCCAGCAGCCAACCTCTTTCCGGACAGGGAAGAAGCGGGGAGCTGTTTTTT
>.|TRBV14|TRBD2|TRBJ2-1
CASSRLAGNEQFF
TGTGCCAGCTCTCGACTAGCGGGAAATGAGCAGTTCTTC
>.|TRBV24-1|TRBD1|TRBJ1-4
CATSDYRGPLEEKLFF
TGTGCCACCAGTGATTACAGGGGGCCATTGGAAGAAAAACTGTTTTTT
>many|TRBV6-5|.|TRBJ1-5
CASSYSDSYQPQHF
TGTGCCAGCAGTTATTCCGACAGCTATCAGCCCCAGCATTTT
>.|TRBV10-3|.|TRBJ2-3
CAISESKSADTQYF
TGTGCCATCAGTGAGTCGAAATCGGCAGATACGCAGTATTTT
>few|TRBV7-6|.|TRBJ2-1
CATDLTGGNEQFF
TGTGCCACGGACCTTACTGGGGGGAATGAGCAGTTCTTC
>few|TRBV6-2/TRBV6-3|.|TRBJ2-1
CASIFSSVARNEQFF
TGTGCCAGCATATTCTCGAGCGTAGCACGCAATGAGCAGTTCTTC
>few|TRBV2|TRBD1|TRBJ1-4
CATSKGAGEKLFF
TGTGCCACCTCGAAGGGGGCCGGAGAAAAACTGTTTTTT
>.|TRBV12-3/TRBV12-4|.|TRBJ1-4
CARGGINEKLFF
TGTGCCAGGGGGGGGATTAATGAAAAACTGTTTTTT
>.|TRBV4-1|.|TRBJ1-2
CASSQDPGVGYGYTF
TGCGCCAGCAGCCAAGATCCCGGGGTCGGGTATGGCTACACCTTC
>many|TRBV7-2|TRBD2|TRBJ2-1
CASSLLRLAGVNEQFF
TGTGCCAGCAGCTTACTTCGGCTAGCGGGAGTCAATGAGCAGTTCTTC
>few|TRBV2|.|TRBJ2-5
CASRDLSGASETQYF
TGTGCCAGCCGGGATCTCTCAGGGGCATCGGAGACCCAGTACTTC
>few|TRBV28|.|TRBJ2-5
CASSQGGTKETQYF
TGTGCCAGCAGTCAAGGGGGGACTAAAGAGACCCAGTACTTC
>.|TRBV6-2/TRBV6-3|.|TRBJ2-1
CASSYSFLDSLPKYNEQFF
TGTGCCAGCAGTTACTCATTCCTGGATTCACTACCAAAGTACAATGAGCAGTTCTTC
>few|TRBV19|.|TRBJ2-3
CASSGNADTQYF
TGTGCCAGTAGCGGGAACGCAGATACGCAGTATTTT
>.|TRBV7-9|.|TRBJ1-2
CASSFRGTDYGYTF
TGTGCCAGCAGCTTCCGTGGGACGGACTATGGCTACACCTTC
>.|TRBV2|.|TRBJ1-2
CASSPGTHGYTF
TGTGCCAGCAGCCCAGGGACTCATGGCTACACCTTC
>.|TRBV12-3/TRBV12-4|TRBD1|TRBJ2-5
CASSQTGGPTETQYF
TGTGCCAGCAGTCAAACAGGGGGCCCGACGGAGACCCAGTACTTC
>.|TRBV5-4|TRBD1|TRBJ1-6
CASSVPGQGLSSPLHF
TGTGCCAGCAGCGTACCGGGACAGGGGTTGAGTTCACCCCTCCACTTT
>few|TRBV7-9|.|TRBJ2-3
CASSPLTGRATDTQYF
TGTGCCAGCAGCCCTCTGACAGGCCGAGCCACAGATACGCAGTATTTT
>.|TRBV5-6|.|TRBJ2-3
CASSRDSPDTQYF
TGTGCCAGCAGCCGGGACTCTCCAGATACGCAGTATTTT
>few|TRBV10-2|TRBD2|TRBJ2-1
CASRLAGGPLNEQFF
TGCGCCAGCAGACTAGCGGGAGGGCCGCTCAATGAGCAGTTCTTC
>many|TRBV7-2|.|TRBJ1-2
CASSLYGDNYGYTF
TGTGCCAGCAGCTTATATGGGGACAACTATGGCTACACCTTC
>many|TRBV7-2|.|TRBJ2-3
CASSLEQALDTQYF
TGTGCCAGCAGCTTAGAACAGGCCCTAGATACGCAGTATTTT
>.|TRBV2|.|TRBJ1-5
CASSEEAWGGQPQHF
TGTGCCAGCAGTGAAGAAGCATGGGGAGGCCAGCCCCAGCATTTT
>.|TRBV18|TRBD1|TRBJ2-3
CASSPNRGDTDTQYF
TGTGCCAGCTCACCAAACAGGGGGGACACAGATACGCAGTATTTT
>.|TRBV7-3|.|TRBJ2-1
CASSSTQSGIRQFF
TGTGCCAGCAGCTCGACCCAGAGTGGGATAAGGCAGTTCTTC
>few|TRBV11-2|.|TRBJ1-4
CASSLGLQGPNEKLFF
TGTGCCAGCAGCCTGGGACTCCAAGGCCCTAATGAAAAACTGTTTTTT
>few|TRBV5-6|.|TRBJ1-6
CASSYGPNSPLHF
TGTGCCAGCAGCTACGGACCTAATTCACCCCTCCACTTT
>.|TRBV11-2|.|TRBJ1-2
CAIPIVLGYTF
TGTGCCATCCCAATAGTCCTCGGCTACACCTTC
>.|TRBV7-9|TRBD1|TRBJ1-1
CASSPGQGVAEAFF
TGTGCCAGCAGCCCCGGACAGGGGGTCGCTGAAGCTTTCTTT
>few|TRBV5-1|TRBD1|TRBJ1-1
CASSLEGTGGNTEAFF
TGCGCCAGCAGCTTGGAAGGGACAGGGGGAAACACTGAAGCTTTCTTT
>.|TRBV27|.|TRBJ1-5
CASSLFWDANQPQHF
TGTGCCAGCAGTTTATTCTGGGACGCCAATCAGCCCCAGCATTTT
>few|TRBV18|.|TRBJ2-1
CASSPMSSRYNEQFF
TGTGCCAGCTCACCAATGTCTAGCAGGTACAATGAGCAGTTCTTC
>many|TRBV7-2|TRBD1|TRBJ2-7
CASSSDRGEQYF
TGTGCCAGCAGCTCCGACAGGGGGGAACAGTACTTC
>many|TRBV7-2|.|TRBJ2-1
CASILPPYNEQFF
TGTGCCAGCATCTTGCCCCCTTACAATGAGCAGTTCTTC
>.|TRBV20-1|TRBD1|TRBJ1-5
CSALTRDREAPQHF
TGCAGTGCCCTTACCCGGGACAGGGAGGCGCCCCAGCATTTT
>few|TRBV11-2|.|TRBJ2-3
CASSLGDKQYF
TGTGCCAGCAGCTTAGGCGACAAGCAGTATTTT
>few|TRBV4-3|.|TRBJ1-5
CASSQDMSYNQPQHF
TGCGCCAGCAGCCAAGATATGAGTTACAATCAGCCCCAGCATTTT
>many|TRBV6-5|.|TRBJ1-1
CASSYSSSGGDTEAFF
TGTGCCAGCAGTTACTCGAGTAGCGGGGGGGACACTGAAGCTTTCTTT
>few|TRBV2|.|TRBJ1-2
CASSVRYGYTF
TGTGCCAGCAGTGTACGATATGGCTACACCTTC
>.|TRBV20-1|TRBD1|TRBJ1-5
CSASDDRGTNQPQHF
TGCAGTGCTAGTGATGACAGGGGGACCAATCAGCCCCAGCATTTT
>.|TRBV28|TRBD2|TRBJ2-3
CASSFSGLASWDTQYF
TGTGCCAGCAGTTTCTCCGGACTAGCGTCTTGGGATACGCAGTATTTT
>.|TRBV14|TRBD2|TRBJ2-1
CASRNSGTGEQFF
TGTGCCAGCAGGAATAGCGGGACTGGTGAGCAGTTCTTC
>.|TRBV7-9|.|TRBJ1-3
CASRMGYSGNTIYF
TGTGCCAGCAGGATGGGATACTCTGGAAACACCATATATTTT
>.|TRBV6-5|TRBD2|TRBJ2-1
CASSYEREMYNEQFF
TGTGCCAGCAGTTACGAGCGGGAGATGTACAATGAGCAGTTCTTC
>.|TRBV20-1|TRBD1|TRBJ2-5
CSASWDRAIKYF
TGCAGTGCTAGTTGGGACAGGGCGATCAAGTACTTC
>many|TRBV12-3/TRBV12-4|TRBD1|TRBJ1-4
CASSSGTELNEKLFF
TGTGCCAGCAGTTCCGGGACAGAGTTGAATGAAAAACTGTTTTTT
>.|TRBV7-9|TRBD2|TRBJ2-7
CATGGAFSSYEQYF
TGTGCCACGGGGGGGGCTTTCAGCTCCTACGAGCAGTACTTC
>.|TRBV3-1|TRBD1|TRBJ1-2
CASSGTGLLGYTF
TGTGCCAGTTCGGGGACAGGTCTGCTTGGCTACACCTTC
>.|TRBV7-9|TRBD1|TRBJ1-2
CASSFGQGVNYGYTF
TGTGCCAGCAGCTTTGGACAGGGCGTAAACTATGGCTACACCTTC
>.|TRBV29-1|.|TRBJ1-3
CSVATWGVSGNTIYF
TGCAGCGTTGCAACCTGGGGGGTTTCTGGAAACACCATATATTTT
>many|TRBV7-9|TRBD1|TRBJ2-5
CASSLYGTDQETQYF
TGTGCCAGCAGCCTATACGGGACAGACCAAGAGACCCAGTACTTC